The clone carrying this T cell receptor beta chain was recorded at least ten times. V gave up 4 bases and J gave up 4 bases; unmatched junction bases: 5. Germline V gene sequence: CDR1 SGHRS, CDR2 YFSETQ. The CDR3 has 15 residues. This entry comes from a study of T-cell reconstitution after alpha-beta-depleted transplantation in children. As it was prepared, the TCRbeta library received unique molecular identifiers. TCRdb recomputed calls from the PCR reads with MiXCR, one row per CDR3 protein. The repertoire holds more than 550,000 distinct CDR3 sequences, with over 9.5% as singletons. V is TRBV5-1 and J is TRBJ2-1; TRBD2 aligns across 10 bases. This receptor was identified in a human donor who donated a stem cell graft to a child with acute myeloid leukemia. The material sequenced was PBMCs from the stem cell graft donor, taken from the stem cell graft. CDR3 sequence reads: CASSPAGGDYNEQFF. CDR3 nucleotides: TGCGCCAGCAGCCCAGCGGGAGGGGATTACAATGAGCAGTTCTTC.